Below, one TCR beta chain is given with its context. In the authors' workflow: Nucleated cell number was recorded as an estimate derived from reference gene primer amplification. Some clones are missing from TCRdb's copy, which holds only in-frame ones; the method was immunoSEQ multiplex PCR. The V and J calls and the clone size are those of that table, but D and trimming were determined from the DNA. The sample contains hundreds of thousands of clones, over 75% of which appear only once. These data originate in a study of blood T cell repertoires in COVID-19. Study details: Both acute and convalescent COVID-19 samples were obtained from the United States, Italy and Spain. PBMCs, B-cell-depleted T cells, or T cells were the source of the cDNA or gDNA that made up the material.

Germline V lookup: CDR1 MGHRA, CDR2 YSYEKL. Trimming stripped 6 bases from V and 0 bases from J, with 11 bases between. The CDR3 runs to 14 residues. The chain has TRBV4-1 and TRBJ1-1; possibly TRBD1 for D (6 bases). Sequenced input: peripheral blood. The source of this sequence is a human donor in a cohort sampled during active COVID-19. The CDR3: CASREQGMNTEAFF. CDR3 coding DNA: TGCGCCAGCAGGGAACAGGGCATGAACACTGAAGCTTTCTTT.